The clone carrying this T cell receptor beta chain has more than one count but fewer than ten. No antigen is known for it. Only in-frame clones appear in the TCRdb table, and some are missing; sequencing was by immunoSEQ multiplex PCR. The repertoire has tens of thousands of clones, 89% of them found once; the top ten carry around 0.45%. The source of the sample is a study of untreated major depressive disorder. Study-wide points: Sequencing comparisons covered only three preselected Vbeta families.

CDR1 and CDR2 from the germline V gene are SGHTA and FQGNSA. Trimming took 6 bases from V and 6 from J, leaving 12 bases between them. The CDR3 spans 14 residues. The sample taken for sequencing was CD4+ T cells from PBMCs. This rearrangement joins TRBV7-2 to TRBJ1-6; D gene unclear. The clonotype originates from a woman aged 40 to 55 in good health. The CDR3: CASRAGYTNSPLHF. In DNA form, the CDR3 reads TGTGCCAGCAGGGCCGGGTACACTAATTCACCCCTCCACTTT. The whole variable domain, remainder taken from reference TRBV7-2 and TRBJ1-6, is GAGVSQSPSNKVTEKGKDVELRCDPISGHTALYWYRQSLGQGLEFLIYFQGNSAPDKSGLPSDRFSAERTGGSVSTLTIQRTQQEDSAVYLCASRAGYTNSPLHFGNGTRLTVT.